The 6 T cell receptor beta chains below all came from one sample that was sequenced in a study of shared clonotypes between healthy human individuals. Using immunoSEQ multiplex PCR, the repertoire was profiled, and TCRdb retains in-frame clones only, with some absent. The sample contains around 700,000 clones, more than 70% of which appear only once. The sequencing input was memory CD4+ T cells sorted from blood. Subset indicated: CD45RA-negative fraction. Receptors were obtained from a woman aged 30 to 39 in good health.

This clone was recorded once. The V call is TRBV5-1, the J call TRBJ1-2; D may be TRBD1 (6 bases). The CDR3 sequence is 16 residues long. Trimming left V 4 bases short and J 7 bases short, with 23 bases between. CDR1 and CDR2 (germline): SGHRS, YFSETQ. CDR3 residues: CASSPASGGHLGGYTF. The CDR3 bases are TGCGCCAGCAGCCCGGCTAGTGGGGGACATTTGGGTGGCTACACCTTC.

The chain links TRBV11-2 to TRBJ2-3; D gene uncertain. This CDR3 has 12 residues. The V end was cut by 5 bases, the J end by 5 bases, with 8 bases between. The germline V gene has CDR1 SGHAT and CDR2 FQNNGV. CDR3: CASSDGVDTQYF. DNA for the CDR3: TGTGCCAGCAGCGACGGCGTAGATACGCAGTATTTT.

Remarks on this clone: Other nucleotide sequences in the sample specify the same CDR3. CDR3 in DNA: TGTGCCAGTAGTATCAGCGGGAAGAGCACAGATACGCAGTATTTT. Translation gives CASSISGKSTDTQYF. The chain combines TRBV19 with TRBJ2-3; 7 bases map to TRBD2. This CDR3 has 15 residues. In germline, CDR1 is LNHDA, CDR2 SQIVND (reference sequence). Trimming cost V 3 bases and J 0 bases; bases outside gene matches: 3.

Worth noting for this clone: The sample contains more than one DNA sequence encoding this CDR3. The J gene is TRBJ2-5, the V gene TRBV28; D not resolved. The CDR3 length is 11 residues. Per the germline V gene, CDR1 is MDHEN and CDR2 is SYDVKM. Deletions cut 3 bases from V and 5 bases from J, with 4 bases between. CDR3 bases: TGTGCCAGCAGTTTTGGCGAGACCCAGTACTTC. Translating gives CASSFGETQYF.

The CDR3: CAISVSDRRQNTEAFF. The CDR3 region has the DNA TGTGCCATCAGTGTCTCGGACAGGCGGCAGAACACTGAAGCTTTCTTT. This chain links TRBV10-3 with TRBJ1-1, with 7 bases aligning to TRBD1. Trimming cost V 4 bases and J 1 base; bases outside gene matches: 9. The CDR3 extends over 16 amino acids. Germline loops: CDR1 ENHRY, CDR2 SYGVKD.

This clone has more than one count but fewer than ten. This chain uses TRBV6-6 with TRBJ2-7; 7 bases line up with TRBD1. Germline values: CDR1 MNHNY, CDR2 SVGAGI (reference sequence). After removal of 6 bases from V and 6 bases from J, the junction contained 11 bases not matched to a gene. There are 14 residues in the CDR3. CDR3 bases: TGTGCCAGCAGCCTATATCCGACAGGGCTCGAGCAGTACTTC. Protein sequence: CASSLYPTGLEQYF.